This T cell receptor (beta chain) comes out of a study of T-cell reconstitution after alpha-beta-depleted transplantation in children. General study points: Reportedly, alpha-beta T cells present about two months post-transplant originated from several hundred expanded clones of graft origin. Most T-cell counts and diversity one year after the transplant came from T cells that were newly produced.

This clonotype was found many times. Its specificity is not known. Unique molecular identifiers were incorporated during preparation of the TCRbeta library. Using its own MiXCR run on the PCR reads, TCRdb lists one record per CDR3 protein. The sample carries approximately 99,000 distinct CDR3 sequences, 5% to 8% recorded once. Germline V gene data show CDR1 as MNHEY and CDR2 as SVGAGI. The V and J ends lost 6 bases and 5 bases, in that order; junction bases with no gene match: 1. The CDR3 runs to 12 residues. The material was PBMCs, mostly from graft donor cells, obtained 360 days after TCRalphabeta/CD19-depleted stem cell transplant. V and J are TRBV6-5 and TRBJ2-1; 7 nucleotides match TRBD1. The sequence came from a male patient aged 2-9 years who had a stem cell transplant for acute lymphoblastic leukemia, so the T cells may come from the graft donor. The CDR3 sequence is CASRTGNNEQFF. CDR3 in DNA: TGTGCCAGCAGGACAGGGAACAATGAGCAGTTCTTC.